Included here is one T cell receptor beta chain sequence, with context. No antigen is known for it. Using its own MiXCR run on the reads, TCRdb lists one record per CDR3 protein. The sample includes about 830,000 distinct CDR3 sequences, around a third of them seen just once. These data come from a study of T cell repertoires in cytomegalovirus infection. Overall study context: It was the public TCR beta signatures that indicated both CMV infection and matching HLA type.

This CDR3 is built from 13 residues. Trimming took off 6 bases at V and 4 bases at J, with 10 bases between the two ends. Per the germline V gene, CDR1 is SGHTA and CDR2 is FQGNSA. The specimen was cultured CD8+ T cells from PBMCs, collected from culture after CMV antigen stimulation. The genes are TRBV7-2 and TRBJ2-1, with D unclear. This TCR was recovered from a human donor in good health (CMV status not recorded). Some clones in this sample may be carry-over from other donors' samples. CDR3 amino acids: CASRAAEYNEQFF. CDR3 bases: TGTGCCAGCAGGGCGGCGGAGTACAATGAGCAGTTCTTC.